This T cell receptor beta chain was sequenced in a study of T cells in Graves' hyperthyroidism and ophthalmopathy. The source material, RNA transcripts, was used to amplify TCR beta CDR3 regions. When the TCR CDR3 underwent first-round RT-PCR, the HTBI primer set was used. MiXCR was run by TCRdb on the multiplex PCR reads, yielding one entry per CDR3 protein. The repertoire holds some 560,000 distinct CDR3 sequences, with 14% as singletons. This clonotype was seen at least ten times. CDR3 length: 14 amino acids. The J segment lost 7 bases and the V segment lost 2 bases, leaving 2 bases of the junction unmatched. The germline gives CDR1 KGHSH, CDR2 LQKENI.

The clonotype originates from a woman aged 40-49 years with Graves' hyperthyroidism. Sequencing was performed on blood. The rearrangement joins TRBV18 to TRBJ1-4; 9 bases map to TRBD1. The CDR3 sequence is CASSPRDRVEKLFF. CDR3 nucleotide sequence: TGTGCCAGCTCACCAAGGGACAGGGTTGAAAAACTGTTTTTT.